This T cell receptor beta chain was recorded in a study of blood T cell repertoires in COVID-19. Assay: immunoSEQ multiplex PCR; the TCRdb copy retains only in-frame clones and omits some. Among 400,000 or so clones listed, 80% to 95% were seen once. CDR3 length equals 15 residues. V was trimmed by 4 bases and J by 5 bases, leaving 13 bases between them. Germline CDR1 reads KGHDR; CDR2 reads SFDVKD. The TCR originated in a man aged 18 to 29 who had recovered from COVID-19. The chain has TRBV24-1 and TRBJ2-2, with TRBD1 as a possible D gene (7 bases). The sequencing sample was made of PBMCs or T cells enriched from blood (not recorded which). This CDR3 is CATSDPTGRTGELFF. For the CDR3, the DNA is TGTGCCACCAGTGACCCGACAGGGAGGACCGGGGAGCTGTTTTTT.